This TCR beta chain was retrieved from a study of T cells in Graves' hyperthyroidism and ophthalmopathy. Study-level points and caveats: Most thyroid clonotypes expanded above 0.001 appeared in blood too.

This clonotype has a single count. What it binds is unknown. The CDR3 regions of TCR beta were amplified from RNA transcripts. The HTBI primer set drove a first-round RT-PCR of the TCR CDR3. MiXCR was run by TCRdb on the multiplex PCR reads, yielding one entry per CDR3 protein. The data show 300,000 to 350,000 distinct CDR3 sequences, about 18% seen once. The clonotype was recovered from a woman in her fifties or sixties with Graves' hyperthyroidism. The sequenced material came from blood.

The CDR3 bases are TGTGCCAGCAGCTTAGGAGTCGCCAATGAGCAGTTCTTC. Its protein product is CASSLGVANEQFF. V and J are TRBV11-2 and TRBJ2-1; no firm D call. The germline V gene has CDR1 SGHAT and CDR2 FQNNGV. The CDR3 extends over 13 amino acids. The V and J ends lost 1 base and 6 bases respectively, with 7 bases between them.